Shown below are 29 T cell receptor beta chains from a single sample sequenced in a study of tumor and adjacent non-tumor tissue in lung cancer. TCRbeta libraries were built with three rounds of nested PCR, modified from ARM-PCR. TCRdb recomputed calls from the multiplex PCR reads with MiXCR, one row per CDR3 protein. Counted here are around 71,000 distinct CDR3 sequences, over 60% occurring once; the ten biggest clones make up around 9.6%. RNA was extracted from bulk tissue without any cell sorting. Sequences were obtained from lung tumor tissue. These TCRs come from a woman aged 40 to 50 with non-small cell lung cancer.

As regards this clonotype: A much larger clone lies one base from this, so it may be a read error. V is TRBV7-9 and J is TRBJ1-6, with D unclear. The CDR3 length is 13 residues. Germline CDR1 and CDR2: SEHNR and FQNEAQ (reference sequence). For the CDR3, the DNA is TGTGTCAGCAGCTTTTCTGCGGATTCACCCCTCCACTTT. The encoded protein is CVSSFSADSPLHF.

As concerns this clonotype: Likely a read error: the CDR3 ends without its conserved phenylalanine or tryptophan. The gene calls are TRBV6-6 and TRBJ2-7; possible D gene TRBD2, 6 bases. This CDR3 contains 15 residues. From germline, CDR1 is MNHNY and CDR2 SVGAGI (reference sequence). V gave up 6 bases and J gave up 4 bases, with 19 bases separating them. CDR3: CASRRDPTRGYEQYL. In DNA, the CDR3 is TGTGCCAGCAGACGCGACCCGACTAGGGGTTACGAGCAGTACCTC.

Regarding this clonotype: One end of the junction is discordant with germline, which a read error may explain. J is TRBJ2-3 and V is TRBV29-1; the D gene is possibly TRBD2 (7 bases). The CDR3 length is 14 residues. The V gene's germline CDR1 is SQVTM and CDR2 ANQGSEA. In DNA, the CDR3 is TGCAGCGCCACAGGGAGGGATAATACGGATACGCGGTATTTT. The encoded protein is CSATGRDNTDTRYF.

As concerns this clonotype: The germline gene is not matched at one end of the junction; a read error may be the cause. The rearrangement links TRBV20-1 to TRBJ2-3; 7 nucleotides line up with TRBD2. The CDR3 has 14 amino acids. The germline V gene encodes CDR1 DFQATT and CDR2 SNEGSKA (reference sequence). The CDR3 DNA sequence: TGCAGTGCTTCCAAGCGGGGATTTACAGATACGCAGTGTTTT. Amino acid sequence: CSASKRGFTDTQCF.

The CDR3: CASSSRGHTYNEQFF. CDR3 in DNA: TGTGCCAGCAGTAGCAGGGGGCACACATACAATGAGCAGTTCTTC. V gene TRBV28 combines with J gene TRBJ2-1, with TRBD1 matching 8 bases. CDR3 length equals 15 residues. Germline V CDR1 and CDR2: MDHEN, SYDVKM. The V and J ends lost 5 bases and 4 bases, in that order; junction bases with no gene match: 7.

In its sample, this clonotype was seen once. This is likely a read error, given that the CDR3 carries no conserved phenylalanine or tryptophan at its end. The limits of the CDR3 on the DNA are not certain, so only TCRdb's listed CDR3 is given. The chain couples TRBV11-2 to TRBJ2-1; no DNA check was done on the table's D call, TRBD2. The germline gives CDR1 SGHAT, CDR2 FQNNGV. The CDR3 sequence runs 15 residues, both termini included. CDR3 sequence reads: CASSFSASGYNEQFL.

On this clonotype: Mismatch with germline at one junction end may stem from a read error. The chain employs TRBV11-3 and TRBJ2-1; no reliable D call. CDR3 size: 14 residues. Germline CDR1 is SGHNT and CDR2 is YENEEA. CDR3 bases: TGTACCAGCAGCTTCGATTTCGTGGGCAATGAGCAATTCTTC. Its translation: CTSSFDFVGNEQFF.

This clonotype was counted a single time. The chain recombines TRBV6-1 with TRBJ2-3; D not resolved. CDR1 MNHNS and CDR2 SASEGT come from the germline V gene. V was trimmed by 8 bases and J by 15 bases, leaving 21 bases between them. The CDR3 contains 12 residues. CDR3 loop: CASAVDTDTHYF. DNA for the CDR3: TGTGCCAGCGCAGTTGACACAGATACACATTATTTT.

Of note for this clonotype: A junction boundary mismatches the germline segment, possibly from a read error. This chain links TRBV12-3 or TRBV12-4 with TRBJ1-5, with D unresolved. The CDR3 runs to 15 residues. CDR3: CSSSLSLEKNQPKHF. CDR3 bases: TGTTCCAGCAGTTTAAGTCTCGAAAAGAATCAGCCCAAGCATTTT.

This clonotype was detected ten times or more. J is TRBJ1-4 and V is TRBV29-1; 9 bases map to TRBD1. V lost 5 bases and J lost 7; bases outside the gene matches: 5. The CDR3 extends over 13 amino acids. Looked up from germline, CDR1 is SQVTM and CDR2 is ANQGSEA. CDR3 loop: CSVSDRGGEKLFF. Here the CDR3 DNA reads TGCAGCGTTTCGGACAGGGGTGGTGAAAAACTGTTTTTT.

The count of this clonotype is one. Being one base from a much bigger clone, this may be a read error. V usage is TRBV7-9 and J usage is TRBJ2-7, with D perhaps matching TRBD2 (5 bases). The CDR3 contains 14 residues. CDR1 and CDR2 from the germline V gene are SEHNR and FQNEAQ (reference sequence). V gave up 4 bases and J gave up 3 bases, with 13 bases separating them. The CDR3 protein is CASSSGVTFYEQYF. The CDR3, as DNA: TGTGCCAGCAGCTCCGGGGTTACCTTCTACGAGCAGTACTTC.

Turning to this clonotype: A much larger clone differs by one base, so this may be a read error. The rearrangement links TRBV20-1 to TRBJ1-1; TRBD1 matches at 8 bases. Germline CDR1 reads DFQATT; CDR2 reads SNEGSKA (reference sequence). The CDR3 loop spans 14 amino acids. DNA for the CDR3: TGCAATGCACCACTGGACAGGGTTCGGCCTGAAGCTTTCTTT. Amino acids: CNAPLDRVRPEAFF.

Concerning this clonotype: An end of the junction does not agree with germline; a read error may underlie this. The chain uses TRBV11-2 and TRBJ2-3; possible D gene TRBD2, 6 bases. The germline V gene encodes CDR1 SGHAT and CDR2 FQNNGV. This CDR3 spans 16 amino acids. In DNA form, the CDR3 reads TGTGCGAGCAGCTTAGCGTCTAGCGCTAATACAGATACGCAGTATTTT. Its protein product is CASSLASSANTDTQYF. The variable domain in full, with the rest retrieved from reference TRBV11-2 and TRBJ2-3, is EAGVAQSPRYKIIEKRQSVAFWCNPISGHATLYWYQQILGQGPKLLIQFQNNGVVDDSQLPKDRFSAERLKGVDSTLKIQPAKLEDSAVYLCASSLASSANTDTQYFGPGTRLTVL.

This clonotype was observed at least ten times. Here the CDR3 reads CASSFQGDQETQYF. DNA for the CDR3: TGCGCCAGCAGCTTCCAGGGGGATCAAGAGACCCAGTACTTC. The chain uses TRBV5-1 and TRBJ2-5; 7 bases map to TRBD1. The CDR3 runs to 14 residues. CDR1 and CDR2 (germline): SGHRS, YFSETQ. Trimming removed 2 bases from V and 2 bases from J; junction bases left unmatched: 3.

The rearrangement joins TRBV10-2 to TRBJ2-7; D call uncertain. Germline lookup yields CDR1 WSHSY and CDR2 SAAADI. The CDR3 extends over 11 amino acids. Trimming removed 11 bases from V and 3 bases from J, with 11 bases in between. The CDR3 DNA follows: TGCGCCTGTAGGCACAGCTACGAGCAGTACTTC. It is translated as CACRHSYEQYF.

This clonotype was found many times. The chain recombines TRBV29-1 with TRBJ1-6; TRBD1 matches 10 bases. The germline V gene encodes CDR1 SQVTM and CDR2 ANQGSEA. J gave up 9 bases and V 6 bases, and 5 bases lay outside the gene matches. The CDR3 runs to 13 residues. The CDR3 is CSVGQGVGSPLHF. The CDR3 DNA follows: TGCAGCGTAGGACAGGGGGTTGGTTCACCCCTCCACTTT.

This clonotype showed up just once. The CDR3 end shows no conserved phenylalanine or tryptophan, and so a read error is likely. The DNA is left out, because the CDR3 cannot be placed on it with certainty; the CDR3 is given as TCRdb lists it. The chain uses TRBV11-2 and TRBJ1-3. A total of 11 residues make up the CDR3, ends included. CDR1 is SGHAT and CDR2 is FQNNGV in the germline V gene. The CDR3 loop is CASSSIPSIHS.

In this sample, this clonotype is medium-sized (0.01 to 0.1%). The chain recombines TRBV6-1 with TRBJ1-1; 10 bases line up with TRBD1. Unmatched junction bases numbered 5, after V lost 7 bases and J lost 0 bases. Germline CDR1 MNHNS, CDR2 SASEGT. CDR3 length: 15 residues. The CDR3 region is CASKRDRGMNTEAFF. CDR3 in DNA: TGTGCCAGCAAGCGGGACAGGGGTATGAACACTGAAGCTTTCTTT.

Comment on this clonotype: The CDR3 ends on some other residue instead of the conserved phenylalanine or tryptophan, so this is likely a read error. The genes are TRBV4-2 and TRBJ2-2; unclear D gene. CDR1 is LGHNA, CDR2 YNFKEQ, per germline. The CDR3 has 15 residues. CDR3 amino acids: CASSQGTVSTGELFV. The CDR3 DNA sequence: TGTGCGAGCAGCCAAGGTACGGTGAGCACCGGGGAGCTGTTTGTT.

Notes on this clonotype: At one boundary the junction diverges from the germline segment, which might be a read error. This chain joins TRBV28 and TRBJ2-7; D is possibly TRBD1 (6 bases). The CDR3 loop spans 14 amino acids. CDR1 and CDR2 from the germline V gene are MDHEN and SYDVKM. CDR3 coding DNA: TGTGTCAGCGGATCCGGGACATCTCCTTGGCAGTACTTCTTC. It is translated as CVSGSGTSPWQYFF.

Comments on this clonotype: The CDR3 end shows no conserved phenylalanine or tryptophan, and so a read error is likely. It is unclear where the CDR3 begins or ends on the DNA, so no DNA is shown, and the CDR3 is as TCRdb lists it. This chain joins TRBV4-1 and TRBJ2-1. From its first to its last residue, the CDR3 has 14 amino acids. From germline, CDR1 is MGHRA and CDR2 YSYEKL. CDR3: CASSQEERGNEHFY.

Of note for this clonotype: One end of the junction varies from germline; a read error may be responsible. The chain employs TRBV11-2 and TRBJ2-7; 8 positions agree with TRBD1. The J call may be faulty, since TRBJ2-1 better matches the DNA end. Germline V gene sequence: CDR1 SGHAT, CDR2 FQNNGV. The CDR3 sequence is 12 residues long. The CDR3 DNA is TGTGCCACCAGCCGGACAGGGTTCGAACAGTTCTTC. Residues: CATSRTGFEQFF.

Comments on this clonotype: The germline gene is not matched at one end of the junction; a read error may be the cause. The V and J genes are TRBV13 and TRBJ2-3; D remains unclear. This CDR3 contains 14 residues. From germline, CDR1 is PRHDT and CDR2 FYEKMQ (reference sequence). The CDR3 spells CVSSLRPGTDTQYF. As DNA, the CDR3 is TGTGTCAGCAGTTTAAGGCCGGGCACAGATACGCAGTATTTT.

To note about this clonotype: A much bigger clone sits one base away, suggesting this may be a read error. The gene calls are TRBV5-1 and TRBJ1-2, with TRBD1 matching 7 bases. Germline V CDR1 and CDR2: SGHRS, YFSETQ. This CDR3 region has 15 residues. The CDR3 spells CTSSPGQRILYGYTF. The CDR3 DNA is TGCACCAGCAGCCCGGGACAGCGGATCCTCTATGGCTACACCTTC. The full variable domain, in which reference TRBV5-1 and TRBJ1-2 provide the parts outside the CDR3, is KAGVTQTPRYLIKTRGQQVTLSCSPISGHRSVSWYQQTPGQGLQFLFEYFSETQRNKGNFPGRFSGRQFSNSRSEMNVSTLELGDSALYLCTSSPGQRILYGYTFGSGTRLTVV.

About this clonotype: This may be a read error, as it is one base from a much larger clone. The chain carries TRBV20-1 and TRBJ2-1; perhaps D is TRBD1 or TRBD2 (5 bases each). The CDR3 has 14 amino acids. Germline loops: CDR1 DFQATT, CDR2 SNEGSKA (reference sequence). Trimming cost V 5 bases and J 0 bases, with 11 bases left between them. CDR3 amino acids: CSAGWDLSYNEQFF. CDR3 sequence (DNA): TGCAGTGCTGGATGGGACCTCTCCTACAATGAGCAGTTCTTC.

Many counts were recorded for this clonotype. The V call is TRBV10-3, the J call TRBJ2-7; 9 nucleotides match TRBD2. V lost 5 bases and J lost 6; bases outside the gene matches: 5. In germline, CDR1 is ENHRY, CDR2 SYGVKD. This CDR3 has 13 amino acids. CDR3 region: CAISTAGGGEQYF. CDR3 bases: TGTGCCATCAGTACAGCGGGAGGAGGCGAGCAGTACTTC.

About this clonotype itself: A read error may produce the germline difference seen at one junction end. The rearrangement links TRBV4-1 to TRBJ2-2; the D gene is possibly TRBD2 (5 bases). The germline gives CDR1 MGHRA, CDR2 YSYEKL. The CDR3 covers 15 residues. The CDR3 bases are TGCGCCAGCAGCGACCTGGCCCAAGGGCCCGGGGTGCTGTTTTTT. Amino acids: CASSDLAQGPGVLFF.

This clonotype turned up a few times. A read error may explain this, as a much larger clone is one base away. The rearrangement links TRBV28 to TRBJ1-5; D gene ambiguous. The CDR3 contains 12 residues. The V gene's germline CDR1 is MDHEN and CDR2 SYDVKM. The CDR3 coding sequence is TGTGCCAGCAGTTCCGGGGTCCGCCAAGTTTTTTTT. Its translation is CASSSGVRQVFF.

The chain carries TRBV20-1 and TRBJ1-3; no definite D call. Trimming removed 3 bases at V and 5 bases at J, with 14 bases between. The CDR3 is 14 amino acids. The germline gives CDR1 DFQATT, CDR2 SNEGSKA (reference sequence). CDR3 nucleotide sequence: TGCAGTGCTAGGGTTTTTACCTCGAGAAACACCATATATTTT. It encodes CSARVFTSRNTIYF.